This T cell receptor beta chain was recorded in a study of T-cell reconstitution after alpha-beta-depleted transplantation in children. Whole-study results and caveats: Counts and diversity of T cells one year after transplant came mostly from newly produced T cells.

This clonotype has only a few counts. Its target is not known. For TCRbeta, the library was prepared with unique molecular identifiers. TCRdb reanalysed the PCR reads using MiXCR and keeps one entry per CDR3 protein. This sample has 90,000 to 100,000 distinct CDR3 sequences, with 20% to 30% found just once. The source was PBMCs, collected before TCRalphabeta/CD19-depleted stem cell transplant. This TCR came from a boy aged 2 to 10 with acute lymphoblastic leukemia, due to receive a stem cell transplant.

The CDR3, as DNA: TGTGCCAGCAGCCTGGTATTGGATGCGTCTGGGGAGCTGTTTTTT. Its translation is CASSLVLDASGELFF. This chain connects TRBV7-9 to TRBJ2-2; D gene unclear. The germline V gene encodes CDR1 SEHNR and CDR2 FQNEAQ (reference sequence). Deletions cut 5 bases from V and 8 bases from J, with 18 bases between. The length of the CDR3 is 15 residues.